Each of the 20 T cell receptor beta chains below was sequenced from the same sample in a study of T cells after yellow fever vaccination. TCRdb recomputed calls from the 5' RACE reads with MiXCR, one row per CDR3 protein. The data hold some 110,000 distinct CDR3 sequences, with roughly 8.4% observed a single time. Sequences were derived from CD8+ T cells sorted from PBMCs, sampled 45 days after the yellow fever booster vaccination. The receptors were sampled from a man aged 25-45 years who received the YFV17D yellow fever vaccine.

In this sample, this clonotype turned up many times. The CDR3 protein is CASSLAGNGLQETQYF. DNA of the CDR3: TGTGCCAGCAGCTTGGCCGGTAACGGACTCCAAGAGACCCAGTACTTC. The chain employs TRBV5-6 and TRBJ2-5; D is possibly TRBD2 (5 bases). V dropped 0 bases and J dropped 1 base, with 13 bases sitting between them. The germline CDR1 and CDR2 sequences are SGHDT and YYEEEE. The CDR3 is made up of 16 amino acids. Full variable domain (remainder filled in from reference TRBV5-6 and TRBJ2-5): DAGVTQSPTHLIKTRGQQVTLRCSPKSGHDTVSWYQQALGQGPQFIFQYYEEEERQRGNFPDRFSGHQFPNYSSELNVNALLLGDSALYLCASSLAGNGLQETQYFGPGTRLLVL.

In this sample, this clonotype turned up a few times. The J gene is TRBJ2-7, the V gene TRBV6-2 or TRBV6-3, with 12 bases that match TRBD2. The CDR3 spans 15 residues. The germline CDR1 and CDR2 sequences are MNHEY and SVGEGT. The V segment lost 5 bases and the J segment 5 bases; nucleotides outside the gene matches: 7. The CDR3 loop is CASSALAGGYHEQYF. The CDR3 nucleotides are TGTGCCAGCAGTGCACTAGCGGGAGGCTATCACGAGCAGTACTTC.

Points on this clonotype: This may be a read error, as it is one base from a much larger clone. The V call is TRBV11-2, the J call TRBJ1-1; D not resolved. Trimming took off 8 bases at V and 5 bases at J, with 12 bases between the two ends. The CDR3 has 12 amino acids. Per germline, CDR1 SGHAT and CDR2 FQNNGV. CDR3 protein: CASGEGKTEAFF. The CDR3 nucleotides read TGTGCCAGCGGCGAGGGAAAGACTGAAGCTTTCTTT.

This clonotype was seen at least ten times. This chain joins TRBV7-2 and TRBJ2-1; 10 positions agree with TRBD2. In germline, CDR1 is SGHTA, CDR2 FQGNSA. The ends lost 8 bases at V and 4 bases at J; junction bases unmatched: 14. The CDR3 contains 17 residues. Here the CDR3 DNA reads TGTGCCAGCTCAATAGGAGACCGACTAGCGGGTTACAATGAGCAGTTCTTC. Its translation is CASSIGDRLAGYNEQFF. The complete variable domain, with remaining parts taken from reference TRBV7-2 and TRBJ2-1, reads GAGVSQSPSNKVTEKGKDVELRCDPISGHTALYWYRQSLGQGLEFLIYFQGNSAPDKSGLPSDRFSAERTGGSVSTLTIQRTQQEDSAVYLCASSIGDRLAGYNEQFFGPGTRLTVL.

This clonotype came up a few times. The chain links TRBV2 to TRBJ2-7; weak D call: TRBD2 (6 bases). V shed 6 bases and J shed 1 base, with 10 bases lying between them. The CDR3 is 13 amino acids. Germline CDR1 is SNHLY and CDR2 is FYNNEI. CDR3 sequence: CASRGGGSYEQYF. As DNA, the CDR3 is TGTGCCAGCAGGGGGGGAGGTTCCTACGAGCAGTACTTC. The full variable domain, in which reference TRBV2 and TRBJ2-7 provide the parts outside the CDR3, is EPEVTQTPSHQVTQMGQEVILRCVPISNHLYFYWYRQILGQKVEFLVSFYNNEISEKSEIFDDQFSVERPDGSNFTLKIRSTKLEDSAMYFCASRGGGSYEQYFGPGTRLTVT.

This clonotype was observed at least ten times. V is TRBV27 and J is TRBJ1-1; D gene unclear. V lost 8 bases and J lost 1, with 26 bases in between. Germline V gene lookup returns CDR1 MNHEY and CDR2 SMNVEV (reference sequence). The CDR3 consists of 18 residues. The CDR3 here is CASPFTSPLFHPNTEAFF. DNA of the CDR3: TGTGCCAGCCCCTTCACATCCCCGCTTTTTCACCCGAACACTGAAGCTTTCTTT.

This clonotype was observed a handful of times. The chain employs TRBV27 and TRBJ2-1, with D perhaps TRBD2 (6 bases). CDR1 and CDR2 from the germline V gene are MNHEY and SMNVEV (reference sequence). This CDR3 has 14 amino acids. Trimming shortened V by 2 bases and J by 6 bases, and 11 bases separated the two germline ends. The CDR3 DNA sequence: TGTGCCAGCAGTTTAGCGGGGAGACGCAATGAGCAGTTCTTC. It codes for CASSLAGRRNEQFF.

As to this clonotype: With a much larger clone just one base away, this may be a read error. The chain joins TRBV11-1 to TRBJ2-7; perhaps TRBD2 as D (6 bases). Trimming took 4 bases from V and 0 from J, leaving 16 bases between them. The germline gives CDR1 SGHAT, CDR2 FQDESV (reference sequence). The CDR3 has 16 amino acids. CDR3 nucleotide sequence: TGTGCCAGCAGCTCCTGGACTACCGAAAGCTCCTACGAGCAGTACTTC. It yields the protein CASSSWTTESSYEQYF.

This clonotype appeared many times. This sequence joins TRBV25-1 and TRBJ2-2, with 9 nucleotides matching TRBD2. The CDR3 loop spans 14 amino acids. Trimming cost V 4 bases and J 3 bases; bases outside gene matches: 0. Looked up from germline, CDR1 is MGHDK and CDR2 is SYGVNS. This CDR3 is CASSGLADTGELFF. The DNA for the CDR3 is TGTGCCAGCAGTGGACTAGCGGACACCGGGGAGCTGTTTTTT.

V is TRBV9 and J is TRBJ2-7, with 10 positions matching TRBD2. V lost 6 bases, J lost 4 bases, and 4 bases stayed unmatched. The CDR3 is 13 amino acids. From germline, CDR1 is SGDLS and CDR2 YYNGEE. The CDR3 sequence is CASNRAGGYEQYF. CDR3 sequence (DNA): TGTGCCAGCAACAGAGCGGGAGGGTACGAGCAGTACTTC.

This clonotype was observed many times. V gene TRBV6-2 or TRBV6-3 combines with J gene TRBJ1-5; TRBD1 aligns across 9 bases. The CDR3 consists of 16 residues. Germline V gives CDR1 MNHEY, CDR2 SVGEGT. J gave up 4 bases and V 2 bases, and 6 bases lay outside the gene matches. The CDR3 protein is CASSYVGGQGNQPQHF. CDR3 bases: TGTGCCAGCAGTTACGTGGGGGGACAGGGAAATCAGCCCCAGCATTTT.

This clonotype was detected ten times or more. This CDR3 is CASGPTGGAGQPQHF. DNA for the CDR3: TGTGCCAGCGGTCCGACAGGGGGCGCGGGGCAGCCCCAGCATTTT. This chain connects TRBV6-1 to TRBJ1-5; 10 nucleotides line up with TRBD1. Per the germline V gene, CDR1 is MNHNS and CDR2 is SASEGT. CDR3 size: 15 residues. With V trimmed by 8 bases and J by 7 bases, 11 bases remained unmatched.

The chain couples TRBV7-8 to TRBJ1-5; unclear D gene. V was trimmed by 0 bases and J by 1 base, leaving 4 bases between them. The germline gives CDR1 SGHVS, CDR2 FQNEAQ. The CDR3 consists of 14 residues. The CDR3, as DNA: TGTGCCAGCAGCTTAGCCGGAAGCAATCAGCCCCAGCATTTT. Its translation is CASSLAGSNQPQHF.

This clonotype was recorded many times. This rearrangement joins TRBV7-9 to TRBJ2-1; D tentatively fits TRBD1 or TRBD2 (5 bases each). The CDR3 consists of 12 residues. Germline-derived CDR1 and CDR2 are SEHNR and FQNEAQ (reference sequence). V was shortened by 11 bases and J by 2 bases, with 10 bases between the two germline ends. The CDR3 protein is CAGGEPYNEQFF. CDR3 sequence (DNA): TGTGCCGGGGGAGAACCCTACAATGAGCAGTTCTTC.

This clonotype was counted a few times. This sequence joins TRBV3-1 and TRBJ2-2; D is unresolved. This CDR3 is 16 amino acids long. Germline lookup yields CDR1 LGHDT and CDR2 YNNKEL (reference sequence). V lost 5 bases and J lost 2, with 15 bases in between. The chain's CDR3 is CASSDLRGINTGELFF. CDR3 DNA sequence: TGTGCCAGCAGCGACCTCCGTGGAATAAACACCGGGGAGCTGTTTTTT.

This clonotype was counted many times. The chain employs TRBV7-9 and TRBJ2-7; a possible D gene is TRBD2 (6 bases). Looked up from germline, CDR1 is SEHNR and CDR2 is FQNEAQ (reference sequence). This CDR3 region has 13 residues. The V end lost 4 bases, the J end lost 6 bases, and 13 bases lay between the germline ends. The CDR3 reads CASSYPGGIEQYF. CDR3 bases: TGTGCCAGCAGCTACCCTGGCGGGATCGAGCAGTACTTC.

This clonotype was recorded at least ten times. The chain couples TRBV6-2 or TRBV6-3 to TRBJ2-7; 8 nucleotides match TRBD1. This CDR3 region has 13 residues. From germline, CDR1 is MNHEY and CDR2 SVGEGT. The trim removed 5 bases at V and 6 bases at J, leaving 6 bases unmatched. CDR3 loop: CASSRQGMGEQYF. CDR3 in DNA: TGTGCCAGCAGTCGACAGGGGATGGGCGAGCAGTACTTC.

This clonotype has a count of ten or more. This chain connects TRBV4-1 to TRBJ2-1, with unresolved D. The V end was cut by 4 bases, the J end by 10 bases, with 2 bases between. The CDR3 runs to 9 residues. The germline gives CDR1 MGHRA, CDR2 YSYEKL. CDR3 bases: TGCGCCAGCAGCCCGGAGCAGTTCTTC. It encodes CASSPEQFF.

This clonotype was counted between two and nine times. V usage is TRBV27 and J usage is TRBJ2-7; tentatively, D is TRBD1 (6 bases). The CDR3 is made up of 12 amino acids. Trimming cost V 6 bases and J 5 bases, with 11 bases left between them. CDR1 and CDR2 from the germline V gene are MNHEY and SMNVEV (reference sequence). This CDR3 is CASSSGVNEQYF. The CDR3 DNA follows: TGTGCCAGCAGCTCAGGGGTCAACGAGCAGTACTTC.

This clonotype was recorded many times. The chain uses TRBV6-5 and TRBJ2-7; 7 bases line up with TRBD1. V lost 4 bases to trimming and J lost 5 bases; unmatched junction nucleotides: 14. The germline V gene encodes CDR1 MNHEY and CDR2 SVGAGI. This CDR3 spans 16 amino acids. Here the CDR3 DNA reads TGTGCCAGCAGTTTGGGAGACAGGGTCTATGGAAACGAGCAGTACTTC. Protein product: CASSLGDRVYGNEQYF.